The 6 T cell receptor beta chains listed next were all sequenced from one sample in a study of shared clonotypes between healthy human individuals. Data came from immunoSEQ multiplex PCR; TCRdb stores just in-frame clones and leaves some out. The top ten hold 0.35% to 0.45% of the sample, which has more than 2,000,000 clones, roughly 93% seen once. Sequencing was carried out using naive CD4+ T cells from PBMCs. Subset described: CD45RA+ positively selected. The origin of the receptors is a man younger than 30 in good health. Some clones in this sample may be carry-over from other donors' samples.

The genes are TRBV7-7 and TRBJ2-1; 11 bases fit TRBD2. With 4 bases clipped from V and 7 bases from J, the junction kept 9 bases outside the gene matches. This CDR3 comprises 16 residues. CDR1 SSHAT and CDR2 FNYEAQ come from the germline V gene (reference sequence). The CDR3: CASSSQLAGVSNEQFF. The CDR3 DNA reads TGTGCCAGCAGCTCTCAACTAGCGGGAGTAAGTAATGAGCAGTTCTTC. The whole variable domain, filled in from reference TRBV7-7 and TRBJ2-1, reads GAGVSQSPRYKVTKRGQDVTLRCDPISSHATLYWYQQALGQGPEFLTYFNYEAQPDKSGLPSDRFSAERPEGSISTLTIQRTEQRDSAMYRCASSSQLAGVSNEQFFGPGTRLTVL.

The chain combines TRBV4-2 with TRBJ2-1; 12 bases line up with TRBD2. V shed 3 bases and J 9 bases; nucleotides not matched to a gene: 9. This CDR3 spans 16 amino acids. The germline V gene encodes CDR1 LGHNA and CDR2 YNFKEQ. The CDR3 DNA sequence: TGTGCCAGCAGCCACACCCCTAGCGGGAGGGCCGGTGAGCAGTTCTTC. It yields the protein CASSHTPSGRAGEQFF.

This chain links TRBV9 with TRBJ2-5; 11 bases fit TRBD2. Germline CDR1 SGDLS, CDR2 YYNGEE. Unmatched junction bases numbered 2, after V lost 0 bases and J lost 1 base. The CDR3 is 16 amino acids. The CDR3, as DNA: TGTGCCAGCAGCGTAGCCGGGACTAGCGGCCAAGAGACCCAGTACTTC. Protein sequence: CASSVAGTSGQETQYF.

This chain links TRBV28 with TRBJ2-7; perhaps TRBD1 as D (6 bases). Germline V gives CDR1 MDHEN, CDR2 SYDVKM. Trimming cost V 6 bases and J 3 bases, with 15 bases left between them. There are 14 residues in the CDR3. The CDR3 loop is CASSPPPTGYEQYF. In nucleotides, the CDR3 is TGTGCCAGCAGCCCGCCCCCGACAGGCTACGAGCAGTACTTC.

The rearrangement joins TRBV5-1 to TRBJ2-6; 10 nucleotides match TRBD1. Trimming at V came to 5 bases and at J to 4 bases, leaving 9 bases not matched to a gene. Germline CDR1 and CDR2: SGHRS and YFSETQ. The CDR3 consists of 17 residues. The chain's CDR3 is CASSRPGQGTGANVLTF. For the CDR3, the DNA is TGCGCCAGCAGTCGGCCGGGACAGGGGACCGGGGCCAACGTCCTGACTTTC.

The V and J genes are TRBV10-3 and TRBJ2-3, with 11 bases fitting TRBD1. The CDR3 consists of 16 residues. Germline values: CDR1 ENHRY, CDR2 SYGVKD. The V and J ends lost 4 bases and 4 bases, in that order; junction bases with no gene match: 7. CDR3 in amino acids: CAISGYGQGAPDTQYF. CDR3 coding DNA: TGTGCCATCAGTGGATACGGACAGGGGGCACCAGATACGCAGTATTTT.